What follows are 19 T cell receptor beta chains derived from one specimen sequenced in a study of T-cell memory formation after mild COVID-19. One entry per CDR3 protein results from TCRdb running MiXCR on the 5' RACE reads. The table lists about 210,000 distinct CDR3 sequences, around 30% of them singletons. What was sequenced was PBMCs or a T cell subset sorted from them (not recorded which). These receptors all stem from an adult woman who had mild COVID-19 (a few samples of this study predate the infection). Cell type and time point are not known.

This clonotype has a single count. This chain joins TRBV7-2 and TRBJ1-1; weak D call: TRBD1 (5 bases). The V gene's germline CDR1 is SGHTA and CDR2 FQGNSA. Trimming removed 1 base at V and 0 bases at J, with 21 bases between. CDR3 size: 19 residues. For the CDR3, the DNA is TGTGCCAGCAGCTTAGACGCGGCCCAGGGATTTTCCATGAACACTGAAGCTTTCTTT. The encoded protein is CASSLDAAQGFSMNTEAFF.

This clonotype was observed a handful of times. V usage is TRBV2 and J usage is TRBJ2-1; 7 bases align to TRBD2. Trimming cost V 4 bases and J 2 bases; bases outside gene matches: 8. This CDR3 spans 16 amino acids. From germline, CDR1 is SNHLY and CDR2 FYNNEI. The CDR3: CASSVASSGPYNEQFF. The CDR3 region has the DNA TGTGCCAGCAGTGTTGCATCTAGCGGCCCCTACAATGAGCAGTTCTTC.

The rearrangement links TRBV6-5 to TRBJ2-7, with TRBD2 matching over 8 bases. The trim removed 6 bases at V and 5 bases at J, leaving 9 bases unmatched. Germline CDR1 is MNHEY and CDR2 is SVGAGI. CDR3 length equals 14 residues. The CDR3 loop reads CASSPAGDVNEQYF. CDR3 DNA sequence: TGTGCCAGCAGCCCAGCGGGAGATGTCAACGAGCAGTACTTC.

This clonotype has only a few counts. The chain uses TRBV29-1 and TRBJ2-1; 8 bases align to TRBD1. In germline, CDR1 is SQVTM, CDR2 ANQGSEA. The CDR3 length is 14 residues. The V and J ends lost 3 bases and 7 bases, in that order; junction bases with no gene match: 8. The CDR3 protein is CSVDGDRYWNEQFF. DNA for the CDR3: TGCAGCGTTGACGGGGACAGGTATTGGAATGAGCAGTTCTTC.

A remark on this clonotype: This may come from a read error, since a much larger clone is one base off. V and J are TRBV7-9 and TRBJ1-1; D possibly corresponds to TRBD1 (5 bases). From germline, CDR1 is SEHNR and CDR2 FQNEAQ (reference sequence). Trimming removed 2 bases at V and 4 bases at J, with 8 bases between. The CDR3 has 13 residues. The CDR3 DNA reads TGTGCCAGCAGCTTATGGGGCAGCACTGAAGCTTTCTTT. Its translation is CASSLWGSTEAFF.

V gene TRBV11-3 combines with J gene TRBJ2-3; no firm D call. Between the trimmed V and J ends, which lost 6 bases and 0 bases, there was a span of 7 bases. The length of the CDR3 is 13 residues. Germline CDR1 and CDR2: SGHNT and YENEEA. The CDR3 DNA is TGTGCCAGCAGGGCGGAAAGCACAGATACGCAGTATTTT. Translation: CASRAESTDTQYF.

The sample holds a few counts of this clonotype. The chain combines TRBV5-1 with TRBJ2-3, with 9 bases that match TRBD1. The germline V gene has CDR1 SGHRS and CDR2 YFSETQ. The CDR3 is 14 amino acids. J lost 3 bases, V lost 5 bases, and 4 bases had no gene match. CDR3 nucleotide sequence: TGCGCCAGCAGACCGGGACAGGGAACAGATACGCAGTATTTT. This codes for CASRPGQGTDTQYF.

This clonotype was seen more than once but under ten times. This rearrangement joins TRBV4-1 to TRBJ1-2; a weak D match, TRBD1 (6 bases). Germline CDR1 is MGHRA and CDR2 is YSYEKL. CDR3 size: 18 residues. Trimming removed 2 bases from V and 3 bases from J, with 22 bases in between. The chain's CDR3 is CASSQRPQGRGIDYGYTF. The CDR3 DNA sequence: TGCGCCAGCAGCCAACGCCCCCAAGGCAGGGGCATTGACTATGGCTACACCTTC.

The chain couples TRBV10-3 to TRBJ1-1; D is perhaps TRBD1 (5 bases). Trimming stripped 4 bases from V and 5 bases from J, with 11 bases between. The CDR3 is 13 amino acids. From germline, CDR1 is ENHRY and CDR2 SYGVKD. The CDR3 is CAISGDGPTEAFF. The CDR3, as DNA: TGTGCCATCAGTGGGGACGGCCCAACTGAAGCTTTCTTT.

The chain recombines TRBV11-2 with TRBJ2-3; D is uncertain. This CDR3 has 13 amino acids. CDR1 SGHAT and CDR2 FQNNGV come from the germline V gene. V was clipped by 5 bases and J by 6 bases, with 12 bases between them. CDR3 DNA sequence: TGTGCCAGCAGCCCAGGACCCAAGGATACGCAGTATTTT. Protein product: CASSPGPKDTQYF.

CDR3 loop: CASSLDEEQGVSYEQYF. Here the CDR3 DNA reads TGTGCCAGCAGCTTAGATGAGGAACAGGGCGTCTCCTACGAGCAGTACTTC. The chain couples TRBV11-2 to TRBJ2-7; perhaps TRBD1 as D (6 bases). The germline V and J ends were trimmed by 0 bases and 0 bases, with 15 bases remaining between them. The V gene's germline CDR1 is SGHAT and CDR2 FQNNGV. CDR3 size: 17 residues.

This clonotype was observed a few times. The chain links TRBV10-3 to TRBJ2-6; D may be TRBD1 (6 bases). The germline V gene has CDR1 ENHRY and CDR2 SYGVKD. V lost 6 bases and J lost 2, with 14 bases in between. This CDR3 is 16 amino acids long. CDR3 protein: CAIRPTGQPGANVLTF. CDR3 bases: TGTGCCATCAGGCCGACTGGACAGCCTGGGGCCAACGTCCTGACTTTC.

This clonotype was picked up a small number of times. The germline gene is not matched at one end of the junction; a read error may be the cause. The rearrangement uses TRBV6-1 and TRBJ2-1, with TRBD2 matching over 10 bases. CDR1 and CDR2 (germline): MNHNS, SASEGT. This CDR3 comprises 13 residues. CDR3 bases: TGTGCTAGCACTAGCGGGACCCCCAATGAGCAGTTCTTC. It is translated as CASTSGTPNEQFF.

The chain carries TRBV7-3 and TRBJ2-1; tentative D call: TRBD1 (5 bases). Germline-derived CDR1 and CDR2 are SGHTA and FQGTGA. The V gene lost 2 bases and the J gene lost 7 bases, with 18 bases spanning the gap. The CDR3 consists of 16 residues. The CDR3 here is CASSLDSSMSRNEQFF. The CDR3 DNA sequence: TGTGCCAGCAGCTTAGACAGCAGCATGAGTAGAAATGAGCAGTTCTTC.

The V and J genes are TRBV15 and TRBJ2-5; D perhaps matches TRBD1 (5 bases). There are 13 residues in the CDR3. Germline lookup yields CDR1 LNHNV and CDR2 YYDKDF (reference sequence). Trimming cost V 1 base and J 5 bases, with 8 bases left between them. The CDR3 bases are TGTGCCACCAGCAGAGCCAGGGCGGAGACCCAGTACTTC. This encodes CATSRARAETQYF.

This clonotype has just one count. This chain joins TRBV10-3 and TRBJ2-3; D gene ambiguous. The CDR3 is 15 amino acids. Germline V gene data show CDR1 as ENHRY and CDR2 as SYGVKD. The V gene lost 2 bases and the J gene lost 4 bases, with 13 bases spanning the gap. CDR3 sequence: CAISENGVSADTQYF. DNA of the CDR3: TGTGCCATCAGTGAGAATGGGGTTAGTGCAGATACGCAGTATTTT.

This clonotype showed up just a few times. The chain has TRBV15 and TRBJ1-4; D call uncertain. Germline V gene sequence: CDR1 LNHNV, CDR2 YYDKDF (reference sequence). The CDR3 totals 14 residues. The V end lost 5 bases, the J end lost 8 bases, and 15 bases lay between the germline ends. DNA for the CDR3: TGTGCCACCAGCCTTCGGGTCTTCCGGGAAAAACTGTTTTTT. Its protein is CATSLRVFREKLFF.

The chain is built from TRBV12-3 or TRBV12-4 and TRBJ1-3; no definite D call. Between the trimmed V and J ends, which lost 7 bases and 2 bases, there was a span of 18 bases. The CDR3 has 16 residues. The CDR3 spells CASTWTSRVTGNTIYF. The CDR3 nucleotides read TGTGCCAGCACCTGGACCTCGAGGGTCACTGGAAACACCATATATTTT.

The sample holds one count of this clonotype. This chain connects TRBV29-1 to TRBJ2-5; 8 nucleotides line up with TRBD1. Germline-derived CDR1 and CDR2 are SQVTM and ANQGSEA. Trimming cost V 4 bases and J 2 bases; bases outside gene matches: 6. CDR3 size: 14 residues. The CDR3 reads CSVAKGTGQETQYF. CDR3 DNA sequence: TGCAGCGTTGCCAAGGGGACAGGACAAGAGACCCAGTACTTC.